The rows below give T cell receptor beta chains drawn from one sample of a study of cytomegalovirus exposure and HLA in healthy donors. Assay: immunoSEQ multiplex PCR; the TCRdb copy retains only in-frame clones and omits some. The sample data list 120,000 or so clones. Sequencing used PBMCs. These receptors came from a man between 18 and 35 years old in good health and CMV-seronegative. CDR3s include the opening cysteine and the closing phenylalanine or tryptophan. The D gene is left open where the match is weak.

v_gene	len	d_gene	j_gene	CDR3nt	CDR3aa
TRBV6-1	13	.	TRBJ2-5	TGTGCCAGCAGTGAAAGGGGTACGGCGACCCAGTACTTC	CASSERGTATQYF
TRBV10-3	17	TRBD1	TRBJ2-7	TGTGCCATCAGTGAAACAAGAGGAGACAGGGGGCAATACGAGCAGTACTTC	CAISETRGDRGQYEQYF
TRBV5-1	15	.	TRBJ2-3	TGCGCCAGCAGCTTGGGCGGGTCTAGCACAGATACGCAGTATTTT	CASSLGGSSTDTQYF
TRBV4-2	16	TRBD1	TRBJ2-7	TGTGCCAGCAGCCATGGGACAGGGAAGCTTACCTACGAGCAGTACTTC	CASSHGTGKLTYEQYF
TRBV13	14	.	TRBJ1-2	TGTGCCAGCAGCTCAGAACAGAGTAACTATGGCTACACCTTC	CASSSEQSNYGYTF
TRBV5-1	15	.	TRBJ2-2	TGCGCCAGCAGCTTGACAGGGAAGGACACCGGGGAGCTGTTTTTT	CASSLTGKDTGELFF
TRBV6-5	13	.	TRBJ1-1	TGTGCCAGCAGTTACGAGGTTAGCACTGAAGCTTTCTTT	CASSYEVSTEAFF
TRBV7-3	12	.	TRBJ2-2	TGTGCCAGCAGCCCTCTAACCGGGGAGCTGTTTTTT	CASSPLTGELFF
TRBV18	16	.	TRBJ2-4	TGTGCCAGCTCAGCTGGACAGGGAGGGGTTGAGGACATTCAGTACTTC	CASSAGQGGVEDIQYF
TRBV15	17	TRBD1	TRBJ1-3	TGTGCCACCAGCAGAGATCTCCGGACAGGGGGTGCATACACCATATATTTT	CATSRDLRTGGAYTIYF
TRBV19	15	TRBD1	TRBJ1-5	TGTGCCAGTACCCTGACAGGGGTTAGCAATCAGCCCCAGCATTTT	CASTLTGVSNQPQHF
TRBV14	16	.	TRBJ2-1	TGTGCCAGCAGCCAAGGATTCCGGGATTGGGACAATGAGCAGTTCTTC	CASSQGFRDWDNEQFF
TRBV6-6	13	.	TRBJ2-3	TGTGCCAGCAGTCATTACCGGGCAGATACGCAGTATTTT	CASSHYRADTQYF
TRBV5-1	16	.	TRBJ2-3	TGCGCCAGCAGCTTGTACCCGGGTGTTCTCACAGATACGCAGTATTTT	CASSLYPGVLTDTQYF
TRBV5-6	12	TRBD1	TRBJ1-5	TGTGCCAGCAGCGGGACAGGTGGGCCCCAGCATTTT	CASSGTGGPQHF
TRBV7-2	15	.	TRBJ2-7	TGTGCCAGCAGCTTAGAACGGGGAGGCGTCTACGAGCAGTACTTC	CASSLERGGVYEQYF
TRBV19	14	.	TRBJ2-7	TGTGCCAGTAGTCTAACTAAGTCCCCCTACGAGCAGTACTTC	CASSLTKSPYEQYF
TRBV15	17	.	TRBJ2-1	TGTGCCACCAGCAGGAAATCATCCTGGAGCTCCTACAATGAGCAGTTCTTC	CATSRKSSWSSYNEQFF
TRBV5-1	15	TRBD1	TRBJ2-1	TGCGCCAGCAGCTTGGCCGGGACAGGGGGGTATGAGCAGTTCTTC	CASSLAGTGGYEQFF
TRBV18	16	TRBD2	TRBJ2-3	TGTGCCAGCTCACCCACATTGAGCGGGGGAACAGATACGCAGTATTTT	CASSPTLSGGTDTQYF
TRBV7-9	12	.	TRBJ1-1	TGTGCCAGCAGAGCCCCAGGGAAAGAAGCTTTCTTT	CASRAPGKEAFF
TRBV9	13	TRBD1	TRBJ1-1	TGTGCCAGCAGCGCAGGACAGGGTTTAGTAGCTTTCTTT	CASSAGQGLVAFF
TRBV6-1	15	.	TRBJ2-6	TGTGCCAGCAGTGAACAGGGTACTGGGGCCAACGTCCTGACTTTC	CASSEQGTGANVLTF
TRBV6-4	16	.	TRBJ1-3	TGTGCCAGCAGGGCCCCAGGGCCGAACTCTGGAAACACCATATATTTT	CASRAPGPNSGNTIYF
TRBV6-1	17	TRBD1	TRBJ1-6	TGTGCCAGCAGTGCGAGCCCGGGACAGGGGAAAAATTCACCCCTCCACTTT	CASSASPGQGKNSPLHF
TRBV6-1	15	TRBD1	TRBJ2-1	TGTGCCAGCAGTGAAGCGGGACAGGGGGCGGGTGAGCAGTTCTTC	CASSEAGQGAGEQFF
TRBV6-1	14	.	TRBJ1-5	TGTGCCAGCAGTGACACAGGTCTCAATCAGCCCCAGCATTTT	CASSDTGLNQPQHF
TRBV9	14	TRBD1	TRBJ2-7	TGTGCCAGCAGCGGGGGGGACAGGGGTTACGAGCAGTACTTC	CASSGGDRGYEQYF
TRBV19	14	.	TRBJ1-5	TGTGCCAGTAGTATAGATGGAGGACCCCAGCCCCAGCATTTT	CASSIDGGPQPQHF
TRBV5-1	16	.	TRBJ2-5	TGCGCCAGCAGCTCCCGGACAGACAAGTACCAAGAGACCCAGTACTTC	CASSSRTDKYQETQYF
TRBV5-1	14	TRBD1	TRBJ1-2	TGCGCCAGCAGCCCCGGACAGGGACCCTATGGCTACACCTTC	CASSPGQGPYGYTF
TRBV14	13	TRBD2	TRBJ2-5	TGTGCCAGCAAGGGGACTAGCGACCAGACCCAGTACTTC	CASKGTSDQTQYF
TRBV29-1	14	TRBD1	TRBJ1-1	TGCAGCGTAGACAGACCACCCTCCAGGGGGGAAGCTTTCTTT	CSVDRPPSRGEAFF
TRBV27	14	TRBD1	TRBJ2-7	TGTGCCAGCAGTCGACAGGGAGCAACGATCGAGCAGTACTTC	CASSRQGATIEQYF
TRBV29-1	14	.	TRBJ2-7	TGCAGCGTTGAATTGACAGTGGGTGTCTACGAGCAGTACTTC	CSVELTVGVYEQYF
TRBV10-3	17	TRBD1	TRBJ1-5	TGTGCCATCAGGGTGGCAGGGGGTGCCTATAGCAATCAGCCCCAGCATTTT	CAIRVAGGAYSNQPQHF
TRBV7-6	18	TRBD1	TRBJ2-6	TGTGCCAGCAGCCCCCGAGGACAGGGAGTCTCTGGGGCCAACGTCCTGACTTTC	CASSPRGQGVSGANVLTF
TRBV10-3	16	.	TRBJ2-6	TGTGCCATCAGTGGGGACGGGAGCTCTGGGGCCAACGTCCTGACTTTC	CAISGDGSSGANVLTF
TRBV6-5	14	.	TRBJ1-5	TGTGCCAGCAGAAAAGGACTGGAGTATCAGCCCCAGCATTTT	CASRKGLEYQPQHF
TRBV18	14	.	TRBJ2-5	TGTGCCAGCTCACCATCGGGTCTACAAGAGACCCAGTACTTC	CASSPSGLQETQYF
TRBV7-9	17	TRBD2	TRBJ2-3	TGTGCCAGCAGCTTAAGGGGGACTAGCCCTACGAGGGATACGCAGTATTTT	CASSLRGTSPTRDTQYF
TRBV4-1	14	TRBD2	TRBJ2-1	TGCGCCAGCACAGGGACTAGTGGGAAGCATGAGCAGTTCTTC	CASTGTSGKHEQFF
TRBV13	16	TRBD1	TRBJ1-2	TGTGCCAGCAGCTTAGCTCCCGGACAGGGAAACTATGGCTACACCTTC	CASSLAPGQGNYGYTF
TRBV5-5	15	TRBD1	TRBJ2-2	TGTGCCAGCAGCTGGGGACAGTTAAACACCGGGGAGCTGTTTTTT	CASSWGQLNTGELFF
TRBV5-1	14	TRBD2	TRBJ2-7	TGCGCCAGCGGACTAGCGGGGGGCGACTACGAGCAGTACTTC	CASGLAGGDYEQYF
TRBV4-1	15	TRBD1	TRBJ2-7	TGCGCCAGCAGCCAAGAGGGACAGGGAACCTACGAGCAGTACTTC	CASSQEGQGTYEQYF
TRBV7-3	15	TRBD2	TRBJ2-1	TGTGCCAGCAGCCCGGGGGGGCCTACCTACAATGAGCAGTTCTTC	CASSPGGPTYNEQFF
TRBV11-2	16	TRBD2	TRBJ2-3	TGTGCCAGCAGTATAGTAGCGGGAGGCAGCACAGATACGCAGTATTTT	CASSIVAGGSTDTQYF
TRBV4-1	16	TRBD1	TRBJ2-7	TGCGCCAGCAGCCAAGGGGTGACAGGGGGGTTAAACGAGCAGTACTTC	CASSQGVTGGLNEQYF
TRBV6-1	14	.	TRBJ1-3	TGTGCCAGCAGCCCACCTGAGGCCGGAAACACCATATATTTT	CASSPPEAGNTIYF
TRBV11-2	16	TRBD2	TRBJ2-1	TGTGCCAGCAGCTTAGTTAGCGGGAGGCTCTACAATGAGCAGTTCTTC	CASSLVSGRLYNEQFF
TRBV27	13	TRBD1	TRBJ1-2	TGTGCCTCGAGCCGGGACAGGGTACGTGGCTACACCTTC	CASSRDRVRGYTF
TRBV12-5	13	.	TRBJ2-7	TGTGCTAGTGGTTTAGCGGACGTGAGCGAGCAGTACTTC	CASGLADVSEQYF
TRBV5-1	16	.	TRBJ2-3	TGCGCCAGCAGGAAGCCGGGAGGGACAGGGACAGATACGCAGTATTTT	CASRKPGGTGTDTQYF